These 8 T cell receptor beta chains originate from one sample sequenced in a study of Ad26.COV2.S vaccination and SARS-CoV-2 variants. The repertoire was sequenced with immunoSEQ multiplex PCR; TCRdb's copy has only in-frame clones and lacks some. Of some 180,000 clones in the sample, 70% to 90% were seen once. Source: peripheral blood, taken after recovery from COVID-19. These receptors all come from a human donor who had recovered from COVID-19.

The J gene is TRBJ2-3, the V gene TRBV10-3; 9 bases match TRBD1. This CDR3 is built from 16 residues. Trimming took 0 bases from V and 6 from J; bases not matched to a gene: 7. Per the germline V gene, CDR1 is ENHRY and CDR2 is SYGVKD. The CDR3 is CAISESVGGQGDTQYF. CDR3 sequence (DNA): TGTGCCATCAGTGAGTCCGTGGGGGGACAGGGTGATACGCAGTATTTT.

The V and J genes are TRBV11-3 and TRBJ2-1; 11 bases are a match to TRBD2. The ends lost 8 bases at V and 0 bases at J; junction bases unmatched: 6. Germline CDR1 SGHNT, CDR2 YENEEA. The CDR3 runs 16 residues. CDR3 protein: CASASGGPSSYNEQFF. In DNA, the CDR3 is TGTGCCAGCGCTAGCGGGGGGCCTAGCTCCTACAATGAGCAGTTCTTC.

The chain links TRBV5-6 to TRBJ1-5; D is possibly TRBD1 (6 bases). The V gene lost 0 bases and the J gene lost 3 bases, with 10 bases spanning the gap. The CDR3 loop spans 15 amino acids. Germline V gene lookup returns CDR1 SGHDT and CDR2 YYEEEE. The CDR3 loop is CASSLDGQPNQPQHF. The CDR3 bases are TGTGCCAGCAGCTTGGATGGACAGCCCAATCAGCCCCAGCATTTT.

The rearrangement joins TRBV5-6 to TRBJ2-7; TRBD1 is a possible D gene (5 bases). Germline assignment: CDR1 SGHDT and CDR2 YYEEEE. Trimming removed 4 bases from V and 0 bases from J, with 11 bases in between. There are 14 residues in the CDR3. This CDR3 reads CASSRTPRSYEQYF. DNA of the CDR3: TGTGCCAGCAGCCGGACACCTCGCTCCTACGAGCAGTACTTC.

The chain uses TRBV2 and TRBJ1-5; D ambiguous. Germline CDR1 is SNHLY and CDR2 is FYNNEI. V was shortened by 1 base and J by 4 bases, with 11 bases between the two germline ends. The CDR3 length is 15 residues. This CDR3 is CASSEGRPYNQPQHF. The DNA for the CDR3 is TGTGCCAGCAGTGAAGGAAGACCGTATAATCAGCCCCAGCATTTT.

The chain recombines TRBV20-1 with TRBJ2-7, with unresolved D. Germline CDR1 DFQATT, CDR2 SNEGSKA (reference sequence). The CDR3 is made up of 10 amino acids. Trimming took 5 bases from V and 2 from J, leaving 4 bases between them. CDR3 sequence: CSAHPYEQYF. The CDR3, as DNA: TGCAGTGCTCACCCCTACGAGCAGTACTTC.

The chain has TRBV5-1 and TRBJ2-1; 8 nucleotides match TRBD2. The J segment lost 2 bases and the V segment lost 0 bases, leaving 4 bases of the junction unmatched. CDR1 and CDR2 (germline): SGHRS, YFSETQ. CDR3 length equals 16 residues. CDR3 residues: CASSLGLAGPYNEQFF. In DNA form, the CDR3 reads TGCGCCAGCAGCTTGGGGCTAGCGGGTCCCTACAATGAGCAGTTCTTC.

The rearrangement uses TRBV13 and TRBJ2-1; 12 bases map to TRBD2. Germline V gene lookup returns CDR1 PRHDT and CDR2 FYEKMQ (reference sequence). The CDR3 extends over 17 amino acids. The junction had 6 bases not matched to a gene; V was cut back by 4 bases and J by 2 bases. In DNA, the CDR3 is TGTGCCAGCAGCTCCCTAGCGGGGGGGAGGACCTACAATGAGCAGTTCTTC. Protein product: CASSSLAGGRTYNEQFF.